These 29 T cell receptor beta chains originate from one sample sequenced in a study of cytomegalovirus exposure and HLA in healthy donors. Use of 60 Vbeta and 13 Jbeta primers characterized the PCR. Clones were read by immunoSEQ multiplex PCR, and TCRdb kept only the in-frame ones, dropping some. Of roughly 200,000 clones listed, approximately 84% were seen once; the top ten hold 0.58%. The sequenced sample consisted of PBMCs. These receptors were collected from a woman between 40 and 55 years old in good health and CMV-seronegative.

This chain links TRBV6-5 with TRBJ2-7; 9 nucleotides align to TRBD1. The length of the CDR3 is 14 residues. The trim removed 2 bases at V and 3 bases at J, leaving 2 bases unmatched. The germline V gene encodes CDR1 MNHEY and CDR2 SVGAGI. CDR3 DNA sequence: TGTGCCAGCAGTTACGGGACAGGGTTCTACGAGCAGTACTTC. This translates into CASSYGTGFYEQYF.

This chain joins TRBV6-5 and TRBJ1-4; D is perhaps TRBD1 (5 bases). The germline V gene encodes CDR1 MNHEY and CDR2 SVGAGI. Trimming shortened V by 6 bases and J by 4 bases, and 15 bases separated the two germline ends. The CDR3 loop spans 15 amino acids. The CDR3 DNA reads as TGTGCCAGCAGCCCTCAGCGGGGACTTAATGAAAAACTGTTTTTT. Translated, it gives CASSPQRGLNEKLFF.

This chain connects TRBV6-5 to TRBJ1-1, with D uncertain. Germline V gene data show CDR1 as MNHEY and CDR2 as SVGAGI. The V end was cut by 2 bases, the J end by 1 base, with 14 bases between. The CDR3 is made up of 16 amino acids. The CDR3 DNA sequence: TGTGCCAGCAGTTACGCCGCGGGAGCCTCGAACACTGAAGCTTTCTTT. It encodes CASSYAAGASNTEAFF.

This clone showed up just a few times. This chain joins TRBV14 and TRBJ2-2; D gene unclear. Trimming removed 0 bases from V and 8 bases from J, with 10 bases in between. This CDR3 is built from 14 residues. CDR1 and CDR2 from the germline V gene are SGHDN and FVKESK. The CDR3 here is CASSQDFFSGELFF. CDR3 in DNA: TGTGCCAGCAGCCAAGATTTTTTCTCTGGGGAGCTGTTTTTT.

The V gene is TRBV5-1, the J gene TRBJ2-1, with 14 bases identical to TRBD2. Germline V CDR1 and CDR2: SGHRS, YFSETQ. The ends lost 4 bases at V and 0 bases at J; junction bases unmatched: 3. The CDR3 has 17 residues. The CDR3 DNA reads as TGCGCCAGCAGCAAGACTAGCGGGGGGGGCTCCTACAATGAGCAGTTCTTC. Translation gives CASSKTSGGGSYNEQFF.

The rearrangement links TRBV7-6 to TRBJ2-1, with 8 bases fitting TRBD1. V trimming: 1 base; J trimming: 7 bases; junction bases outside the gene matches: 6. The germline CDR1 and CDR2 sequences are SGHVS and FNYEAQ. CDR3 length equals 15 residues. Here the CDR3 DNA reads TGTGCCAGCAGCTTAGTGTGGACAGGGTTAAATGAGCAGTTCTTC. Translated, it gives CASSLVWTGLNEQFF.

The genes are TRBV9 and TRBJ1-1, with 7 bases lining up with TRBD1. The CDR3 extends over 14 amino acids. With V trimmed by 2 bases and J by 4 bases, 5 bases remained unmatched. Looked up from germline, CDR1 is SGDLS and CDR2 is YYNGEE. CDR3 region: CASSVTGKSTEAFF. The CDR3, as DNA: TGTGCCAGCAGCGTGACAGGGAAGAGCACTGAAGCTTTCTTT.

The V gene is TRBV7-2, the J gene TRBJ2-5; no firm D call. Germline V CDR1 and CDR2: SGHTA, FQGNSA. CDR3 length equals 13 residues. The ends were cut back, 3 bases at V and 1 base at J, with 6 bases in the middle. The CDR3 is CASSFTVQETQYF. In DNA form, the CDR3 reads TGTGCCAGCAGCTTCACAGTCCAAGAGACCCAGTACTTC.

The chain employs TRBV19 and TRBJ2-2, with 8 bases matching TRBD1. Germline values: CDR1 LNHDA, CDR2 SQIVND (reference sequence). The CDR3 runs 16 residues. Trimming at V came to 1 base and at J to 0 bases, leaving 1 base not matched to a gene. The CDR3 region is CASSIGQGSNTGELFF. CDR3 DNA sequence: TGTGCCAGTAGTATAGGACAGGGGTCGAACACCGGGGAGCTGTTTTTT. Full variable domain (missing parts from reference TRBV19 and TRBJ2-2): DGGITQSPKYLFRKEGQNVTLSCEQNLNHDAMYWYRQDPGQGLRLIYYSQIVNDFQKGDIAEGYSVSREKKESFPLTVTSAQKNPTAFYLCASSIGQGSNTGELFFGEGSRLTVL.

The table lists this clone with a count of one. The chain employs TRBV7-9 and TRBJ1-2; no firm D call. The CDR3 covers 12 residues. Deletions cut 7 bases from V and 5 bases from J, with 11 bases between. Germline CDR1 SEHNR, CDR2 FQNEAQ (reference sequence). CDR3 coding DNA: TGTGCCAGCAACGAGGGTAGTTATGGCTACACCTTC. Its protein product is CASNEGSYGYTF. The whole variable domain, filled in from reference TRBV7-9 and TRBJ1-2, reads DTGVSQNPRHKITKRGQNVTFRCDPISEHNRLYWYRQTLGQGPEFLTYFQNEAQLEKSRLLSDRFSAERPKGSFSTLEIQRTEQGDSAMYLCASNEGSYGYTFGSGTRLTVV.

This rearrangement joins TRBV7-9 to TRBJ1-5, with D unresolved. Germline-derived CDR1 and CDR2 are SEHNR and FQNEAQ (reference sequence). The CDR3 extends over 11 amino acids. Trimming took off 7 bases at V and 5 bases at J, with 6 bases between the two ends. The CDR3 protein is CASISDQPQHF. The DNA of the CDR3 is TGTGCCAGCATCTCGGATCAGCCCCAGCATTTT.

The chain is built from TRBV9 and TRBJ1-5, with 10 nucleotides matching TRBD1. The germline CDR1 and CDR2 sequences are SGDLS and YYNGEE. J was trimmed by 5 bases and V by 4 bases; bases with no gene match: 9. The CDR3 consists of 16 residues. CDR3 loop: CASSSSGTGDDQPQHF. Here the CDR3 DNA reads TGTGCCAGCAGCAGCTCCGGGACAGGGGATGATCAGCCCCAGCATTTT.

CDR3 sequence reads: CASRKEELGSYEQYF. Written as DNA, the CDR3 is TGTGCCAGCAGAAAAGAGGAGCTCGGCTCCTACGAGCAGTACTTC. This chain connects TRBV7-2 to TRBJ2-7; D remains unclear. The CDR3 consists of 15 residues. Germline loops: CDR1 SGHTA, CDR2 FQGNSA. V was shortened by 6 bases and J by 0 bases, with 15 bases between the two germline ends.

This clone was recorded once. The genes are TRBV5-1 and TRBJ1-2; D is possibly TRBD1 (6 bases). With 0 bases removed from V and 4 bases from J, the gap between germline ends came to 19 bases. This CDR3 spans 17 amino acids. The V gene's germline CDR1 is SGHRS and CDR2 YFSETQ. In DNA form, the CDR3 reads TGCGCCAGCAGCTTGGGTTATTTTCAGGGGCTGACCTATGGCTACACCTTC. Translating it yields CASSLGYFQGLTYGYTF.

The chain joins TRBV10-1 to TRBJ2-6, with unresolved D. Per germline, CDR1 WNHNN and CDR2 SYGVQD (reference sequence). V lost 3 bases, J lost 1 base, and 4 bases lay in between. The CDR3 length is 14 residues. The DNA of the CDR3 is TGCGCCAGCAGTGACAGTTCTGGGGCCAACGTCCTGACTTTC. Translated: CASSDSSGANVLTF.

DNA for the CDR3: TGCGCCAGCAGCTTGGAGGCAGGGAGGACTGAAGCTTTCTTT. Encoded protein: CASSLEAGRTEAFF. The J gene is TRBJ1-1, the V gene TRBV5-1, with D possibly TRBD1 on 5 matching bases. Germline V gene lookup returns CDR1 SGHRS and CDR2 YFSETQ. V shed 0 bases and J shed 5 bases, with 11 bases lying between them. CDR3 length equals 14 residues.

The chain has TRBV5-6 and TRBJ2-2, with TRBD1 matching 8 bases. This CDR3 is 15 amino acids long. The junction had 2 bases not matched to a gene; V was cut back by 1 base and J by 3 bases. The germline V gene has CDR1 SGHDT and CDR2 YYEEEE. CDR3 in DNA: TGTGCCAGCAGCTTGCAGGACAGGGACACCGGGGAGCTGTTTTTT. Residues: CASSLQDRDTGELFF.

V and J are TRBV7-8 and TRBJ1-1; D unresolved. Per the germline V gene, CDR1 is SGHVS and CDR2 is FQNEAQ. The length of the CDR3 is 16 residues. Trimming left V 5 bases short and J 0 bases short, with 16 bases between. The CDR3 DNA is TGTGCCAGCAGCAGAAGTAATCCGGGGATGAACACTGAAGCTTTCTTT. Protein: CASSRSNPGMNTEAFF.

DNA of the CDR3: TGTGCCAGCAGCTCCTTGGCGGGGGGATACAATGAGCAGTTCTTC. The encoded protein is CASSSLAGGYNEQFF. This sequence joins TRBV7-9 and TRBJ2-1, with TRBD2 identical over 8 bases. This CDR3 spans 15 amino acids. Germline lookup yields CDR1 SEHNR and CDR2 FQNEAQ (reference sequence). The V gene end was trimmed by 4 bases and the J gene end by 4 bases; junction bases not matched to a gene: 6.

The chain is built from TRBV5-6 and TRBJ1-1; maybe TRBD1 (6 bases). Germline V gives CDR1 SGHDT, CDR2 YYEEEE. The CDR3 length is 14 residues. The ends were cut back, 7 bases at V and 6 bases at J, with 19 bases in the middle. The CDR3 nucleotides read TGTGCCAGCGAACAGGGTATCCGCTCGGCTGAAGCTTTCTTT. It codes for CASEQGIRSAEAFF. Supplemented by reference TRBV5-6 and TRBJ1-1, the full variable domain reads DAGVTQSPTHLIKTRGQQVTLRCSPKSGHDTVSWYQQALGQGPQFIFQYYEEEERQRGNFPDRFSGHQFPNYSSELNVNALLLGDSALYLCASEQGIRSAEAFFGQGTRLTVV.

This clone was seen more than once but under ten times. This rearrangement joins TRBV4-2 to TRBJ1-6; D possibly corresponds to TRBD1 (5 bases). The germline V and J ends were trimmed by 3 bases and 7 bases, with 19 bases remaining between them. CDR3 length: 17 residues. Germline V gene sequence: CDR1 LGHNA, CDR2 YNFKEQ. In DNA form, the CDR3 reads TGTGCCAGCAGCCATAGTCTGGACATCAGCTCCAATTCACCCCTCCACTTT. It yields the protein CASSHSLDISSNSPLHF.

V is TRBV5-4 and J is TRBJ2-7, with TRBD2 matching 14 bases. The CDR3 runs to 16 residues. The germline V gene has CDR1 SGHNT and CDR2 YYREEE (reference sequence). V trimming: 4 bases; J trimming: 6 bases; junction bases outside the gene matches: 9. The CDR3 sequence is CASSTGLAGAWGEQYF. In nucleotides, the CDR3 is TGTGCCAGCAGCACGGGACTAGCGGGGGCCTGGGGCGAGCAGTACTTC. The variable domain in full, with the rest retrieved from reference TRBV5-4 and TRBJ2-7, is ETGVTQSPTHLIKTRGQQVTLRCSSQSGHNTVSWYQQALGQGPQFIFQYYREEENGRGNFPPRFSGLQFPNYSSELNVNALELDDSALYLCASSTGLAGAWGEQYFGPGTRLTVT.

The chain employs TRBV30 and TRBJ2-5; D ambiguous. Germline V gene lookup returns CDR1 GTSNPN and CDR2 SVGIG (reference sequence). V lost 2 bases to trimming and J lost 4 bases, with 5 bases between them. This CDR3 is 11 amino acids long. The chain's CDR3 is CAWSPSETQYF. DNA of the CDR3: TGTGCCTGGAGTCCCTCAGAGACCCAGTACTTC. The variable domain in full, with the rest retrieved from reference TRBV30 and TRBJ2-5, is SQTIHQWPATLVQPVGSPLSLECTVEGTSNPNLYWYRQAAGRGLQLLFYSVGIGQISSEVPQNLSASRPQDRQFILSSKKLLLSDSGFYLCAWSPSETQYFGPGTRLLVL.

This clone was seen a few times. Other DNA sequences from this sample encode an identical CDR3 as well. This chain links TRBV7-9 with TRBJ2-3, with D unclear. The V end was cut by 4 bases, the J end by 2 bases, with 4 bases between. Germline CDR1 and CDR2: SEHNR and FQNEAQ (reference sequence). The CDR3 spans 12 residues. This CDR3 is CASSSSTDTQYF. CDR3 bases: TGTGCCAGCAGCTCCTCCACAGATACGCAGTATTTT. Filled out from reference TRBV7-9 and TRBJ2-3, the complete variable domain reads DTGVSQNPRHKITKRGQNVTFRCDPISEHNRLYWYRQTLGQGPEFLTYFQNEAQLEKSRLLSDRFSAERPKGSFSTLEIQRTEQGDSAMYLCASSSSTDTQYFGPGTRLTVL.

This chain uses TRBV5-4 with TRBJ1-1; 7 bases map to TRBD1. Trimming cost V 3 bases and J 1 base; bases outside gene matches: 9. The CDR3 covers 16 residues. The germline CDR1 and CDR2 sequences are SGHNT and YYREEE (reference sequence). CDR3 sequence reads: CASSWGTAGSNTEAFF. The DNA of the CDR3 is TGTGCCAGCAGCTGGGGGACAGCCGGATCGAACACTGAAGCTTTCTTT.

Comments on this clone: A junction end diverges from the germline sequence, so it may reflect a read error. The chain links TRBV7-9 to TRBJ1-5; D is unclear. In germline, CDR1 is SEHNR, CDR2 FQNEAQ (reference sequence). CDR3 length: 19 amino acids. The CDR3 reads CSSSLVFFTTYYSNQPQHF. In DNA, the CDR3 is TGTTCCAGCAGCTTAGTTTTTTTCACCACCTATTATAGCAATCAGCCCCAGCATTTT.

The chain employs TRBV6-5 and TRBJ2-3, with 10 bases aligning to TRBD2. This CDR3 is 14 amino acids long. From germline, CDR1 is MNHEY and CDR2 SVGAGI. V shed 5 bases, J shed 4 bases, and the junction held 3 bases outside the gene matches. CDR3 amino acids: CASSRTSGSDTQYF. The DNA of the CDR3 is TGTGCCAGCAGTCGGACTAGCGGTTCAGATACGCAGTATTTT.

The chain uses TRBV6-6 and TRBJ1-2; a possible D gene is TRBD1 (5 bases). The germline V gene has CDR1 MNHNY and CDR2 SVGAGI (reference sequence). This CDR3 region has 14 residues. The V gene lost 2 bases and the J gene lost 6 bases, with 13 bases spanning the gap. This CDR3 reads CASSYVQAVDGYTF. For the CDR3, the DNA is TGTGCCAGCAGTTACGTACAGGCCGTCGATGGCTACACCTTC.

In its sample, this clone was seen a few times. The genes are TRBV7-9 and TRBJ1-1, with no clear D. V gave up 1 base and J gave up 5 bases, with 8 bases separating them. CDR3 length: 13 residues. Germline V gene data show CDR1 as SEHNR and CDR2 as FQNEAQ (reference sequence). In DNA form, the CDR3 reads TGTGCCAGCAGCTTAGAGGAGGAGACTGAAGCTTTCTTT. Amino acid sequence: CASSLEEETEAFF. Full variable domain (remainder filled in from reference TRBV7-9 and TRBJ1-1): DTGVSQNPRHKITKRGQNVTFRCDPISEHNRLYWYRQTLGQGPEFLTYFQNEAQLEKSRLLSDRFSAERPKGSFSTLEIQRTEQGDSAMYLCASSLEEETEAFFGQGTRLTVV.